This paragraph covers one T cell receptor (beta chain) sequence. At one end, the junction sequence differs from germline, possibly due to a read error. Germline values: CDR1 MNHEY, CDR2 SVGAGI. The CDR3 is 14 amino acids. A multiplex PCR was run with 60 Vbeta primers and 13 Jbeta primers. Generated by immunoSEQ multiplex PCR, the TCRdb table keeps only in-frame clones and is missing some. The table shows 110,000 or so clones, with around three quarters occurring only once. The sample comes from a study of cytomegalovirus exposure and HLA in healthy donors. The sequenced sample was PBMCs. The sequence came from a middle-aged man in good health and CMV-seropositive. This sequence joins TRBV6-5 and TRBJ2-2; D uncertain. The CDR3 nucleotides are TGTGCCAGCAGTTACTCGGAGAACGCCGGGGAGCTGTTTTTT. Translated, it gives CASSYSENAGELFF.